A single sample is the source of the 9 T cell receptor beta chains below, sequenced in a study of CD8 T cells in ankylosing spondylitis. A single record per CDR3 protein comes from TCRdb applying MiXCR to the 5' RACE reads. Among about 240,000 distinct CDR3 sequences listed, approximately 12% were seen once. Sequences were obtained from blood, either unsorted or a sorted T cell fraction (not recorded which). These receptors came from a male donor with ankylosing spondylitis or in good health (not recorded which).

This clonotype was seen a handful of times. V is TRBV27 and J is TRBJ2-1; 11 positions match TRBD2. Germline loops: CDR1 MNHEY, CDR2 SMNVEV (reference sequence). V gave up 4 bases and J gave up 9 bases; unmatched junction bases: 2. The CDR3 is 13 amino acids. The CDR3 sequence: CASSWGTSGEQFF. The CDR3 nucleotides read TGTGCCAGCAGTTGGGGGACTAGCGGTGAGCAGTTCTTC.

The sample holds a few counts of this clonotype. J is TRBJ2-5 and V is TRBV20-1, with 9 nucleotides matching TRBD2. Per the germline V gene, CDR1 is DFQATT and CDR2 is SNEGSKA (reference sequence). The CDR3 runs 14 residues. V lost 3 bases to trimming and J lost 5 bases; unmatched junction nucleotides: 7. The CDR3 region has the DNA TGCAGTGCTAGTAGCGGGAGAAGGTGGGAGACCCAGTACTTC. Amino acid sequence: CSASSGRRWETQYF.

This clonotype was seen a handful of times. The chain recombines TRBV29-1 with TRBJ2-7; D may be TRBD1 or TRBD2 (5 bases each). V shed 6 bases and J shed 2 bases, with 26 bases lying between them. The germline V gene has CDR1 SQVTM and CDR2 ANQGSEA. The CDR3 sequence is 17 residues long. As DNA, the CDR3 is TGCAGCGTAGAATCCGGGACCCACGGATCACCAACCTACGAGCAGTACTTC. Translated, it gives CSVESGTHGSPTYEQYF.

In its sample, this clonotype was seen many times. This chain uses TRBV12-3 or TRBV12-4 with TRBJ1-2, with 7 bases that match TRBD1. After removal of 1 base from V and 6 bases from J, the junction contained 2 bases not matched to a gene. CDR3 length equals 13 residues. The CDR3 DNA reads as TGTGCCAGCAGTTTAGGCCAGGGGGATGGCTACACCTTC. Its translation is CASSLGQGDGYTF.

Many counts were recorded for this clonotype. The chain joins TRBV20-1 to TRBJ2-3, with 9 bases that match TRBD2. The V gene's germline CDR1 is DFQATT and CDR2 SNEGSKA (reference sequence). The CDR3 covers 17 residues. V was pared by 0 bases and J by 1 base, with 8 bases of the junction left unmatched. The CDR3 sequence is CSARDGRGGQGTDTQYF. The CDR3 DNA reads as TGCAGTGCTAGAGATGGGCGGGGGGGCCAGGGCACAGATACGCAGTATTTT.

The table lists this clonotype with many counts. V and J are TRBV9 and TRBJ1-1; TRBD1 might be the D (6 bases). The CDR3 runs 17 residues. The germline V gene has CDR1 SGDLS and CDR2 YYNGEE. V was pared by 3 bases and J by 5 bases, with 23 bases between. In DNA, the CDR3 is TGTGCCAGCAGCGGAAACTTGAACAGGGAAGATGGGACTGAAGCTTTCTTT. Its translation is CASSGNLNREDGTEAFF.

This clonotype occurred many times. The gene calls are TRBV9 and TRBJ2-3; 14 bases line up with TRBD2. CDR1 is SGDLS and CDR2 is YYNGEE in the germline V gene. The ends lost 2 bases at V and 4 bases at J; junction bases unmatched: 6. The CDR3 loop spans 17 amino acids. The CDR3: CASSVDSGLAGADTQYF. Here the CDR3 DNA reads TGTGCCAGCAGCGTGGATTCGGGACTAGCGGGAGCAGATACGCAGTATTTT.

V usage is TRBV14 and J usage is TRBJ1-4; no definite D call. V shed 0 bases and J shed 8 bases, with 10 bases lying between them. The CDR3 runs to 14 residues. The germline V gene has CDR1 SGHDN and CDR2 FVKESK. The CDR3 nucleotides read TGTGCCAGCAGCCAAGAAGGAAGGCACGAAAAACTGTTTTTT. The encoded protein is CASSQEGRHEKLFF.

This clonotype was seen more than once but under ten times. The chain employs TRBV5-6 and TRBJ2-2; D may be TRBD2 (5 bases). The CDR3 sequence is 14 residues long. Trimming pared 6 bases from V and 4 bases from J, leaving 13 bases between. Per the germline V gene, CDR1 is SGHDT and CDR2 is YYEEEE. The CDR3, as DNA: TGTGCCAGCACCACCGGAGGTTCCACCGGGGAGCTGTTTTTT. Translation gives CASTTGGSTGELFF.